The clone carrying this T cell receptor beta chain was seen a few times. V gave up 3 bases and J gave up 10 bases; unmatched junction bases: 11. Germline CDR1 and CDR2: KGHDR and SFDVKD. The CDR3 is made up of 15 amino acids. The data derive from a study of blood T cell repertoires in COVID-19. Across the whole study: Collection of acute and convalescent COVID-19 samples took place in the United States, Italy and Spain. The cDNA or gDNA used as material had been derived from T cells, B-cell-depleted T cells, or PBMCs.

Source study methods: Nucleated cell counts were estimated from reference gene primer amplification. Only in-frame clones appear in the TCRdb table, and some are missing; sequencing was by immunoSEQ multiplex PCR. V and J calls and clone size are those listed in that table; D and trimming were worked out from the DNA. The data contain 240,000 or so clones, roughly 80% of them singletons. The chain uses TRBV24-1 and TRBJ2-1; 7 bases agree with TRBD2. Material: peripheral blood. The source is a woman older than 75 with acute or convalescent COVID-19. The CDR3 sequence: CATSDPSRAGSEQFF. The CDR3 DNA follows: TGTGCCACCAGTGATCCCTCACGAGCGGGAAGCGAGCAGTTCTTC.